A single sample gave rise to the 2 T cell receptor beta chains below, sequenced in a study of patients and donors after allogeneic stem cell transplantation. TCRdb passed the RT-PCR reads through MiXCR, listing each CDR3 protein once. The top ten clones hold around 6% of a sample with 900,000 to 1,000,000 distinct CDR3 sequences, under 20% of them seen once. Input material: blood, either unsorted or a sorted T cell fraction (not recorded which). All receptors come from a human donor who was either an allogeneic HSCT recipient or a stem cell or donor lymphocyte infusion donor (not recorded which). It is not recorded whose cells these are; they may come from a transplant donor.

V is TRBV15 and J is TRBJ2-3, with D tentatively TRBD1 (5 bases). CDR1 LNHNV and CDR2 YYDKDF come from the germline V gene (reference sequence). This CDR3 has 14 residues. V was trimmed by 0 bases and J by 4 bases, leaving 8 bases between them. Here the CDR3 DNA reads TGTGCCACCAGCAGAGACCTACAGGCAGATACGCAGTATTTT. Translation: CATSRDLQADTQYF. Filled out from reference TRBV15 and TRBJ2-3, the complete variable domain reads DAMVIQNPRYQVTQFGKPVTLSCSQTLNHNVMYWYQQKSSQAPKLLFHYYDKDFNNEADTPDNFQSRRPNTSFCFLDIRSPGLGDTAMYLCATSRDLQADTQYFGPGTRLTVL.

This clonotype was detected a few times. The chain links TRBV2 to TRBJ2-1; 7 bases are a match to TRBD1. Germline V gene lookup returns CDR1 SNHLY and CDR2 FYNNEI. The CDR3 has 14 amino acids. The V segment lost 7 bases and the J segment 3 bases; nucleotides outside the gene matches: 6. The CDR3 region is CASNGDSNYNEQFF. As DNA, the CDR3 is TGTGCCAGCAATGGGGACAGCAACTACAATGAGCAGTTCTTC.